These T cell receptor beta chains were read from a single sample in a study of cytomegalovirus exposure and HLA in healthy donors. Assay: immunoSEQ multiplex PCR; the TCRdb copy retains only in-frame clones and omits some. The sample records fewer than 200,000 clones, about four fifths being singletons. The source material was PBMCs. The source is a woman aged 45-60 years in good health and CMV-seronegative. The CDR3 runs from the conserved cysteine through the conserved F or W. D genes are given only for firm matches. Clone size, where shown, is once, few, many, or a class for clones that have expanded.

clone_size: .; v_call: TRBV6-6; j_call: TRBJ2-1; d_call: TRBD2; cdr3_nt: TGTGCCAGCAGGACTAGCAACGTCTGGAATGAGCAGTTCTTC; cdr3_aa: CASRTSNVWNEQFF
clone_size: .; v_call: TRBV7-2; j_call: TRBJ2-3; d_call: TRBD1; cdr3_nt: TGTGCCAGCAGCTCGGACAGGGGAAGCACAGATACGCAGTATTTT; cdr3_aa: CASSSDRGSTDTQYF
clone_size: .; v_call: TRBV28; j_call: TRBJ2-3; d_call: TRBD2; cdr3_nt: TGTGCCAGCAGTTCTCGACTAGCGGGAGAGGTAGATACGCAGTATTTT; cdr3_aa: CASSSRLAGEVDTQYF
clone_size: once; v_call: TRBV7-2; j_call: TRBJ2-1; d_call: TRBD2; cdr3_nt: TGTGCCAGCAGCTTACGATCGACTAGCGGAGCCTACAATGAGCAGTTCTTC; cdr3_aa: CASSLRSTSGAYNEQFF
clone_size: .; v_call: TRBV7-2; j_call: TRBJ1-5; d_call: .; cdr3_nt: TGTGCCAGCAGCCGTAGGTTGAGCGGCAATCAGCCCCAGCATTTT; cdr3_aa: CASSRRLSGNQPQHF
clone_size: .; v_call: TRBV7-2; j_call: TRBJ2-3; d_call: TRBD1; cdr3_nt: TGTGCCAGCAGTCCGACAGGGGGAATCACAGATACGCAGTATTTT; cdr3_aa: CASSPTGGITDTQYF
clone_size: .; v_call: TRBV19; j_call: TRBJ1-5; d_call: .; cdr3_nt: TGTGCCAGTAGTTTTCGGACATCTCCTCAGCCCCAGCATTTT; cdr3_aa: CASSFRTSPQPQHF
clone_size: .; v_call: TRBV4-3; j_call: TRBJ2-2; d_call: .; cdr3_nt: TGCGCCAGCAGCCAAGGGGGGCCCGGGGAGCTGTTTTTT; cdr3_aa: CASSQGGPGELFF
clone_size: .; v_call: TRBV7-2; j_call: TRBJ1-1; d_call: .; cdr3_nt: TGTGCCAGCAGCTTAGAGTCCCAGGGGAGCACTGAAGCTTTCTTT; cdr3_aa: CASSLESQGSTEAFF
clone_size: .; v_call: TRBV29-1; j_call: TRBJ1-2; d_call: TRBD1; cdr3_nt: TGCAGCGTCGCGGGGACAGAAGATAACTATGGCTACACCTTC; cdr3_aa: CSVAGTEDNYGYTF
clone_size: few; v_call: TRBV9; j_call: TRBJ1-2; d_call: .; cdr3_nt: TGTGCCAGCAGCGTAGGGGGCAGGGATTCCTATGGCTACACCTTC; cdr3_aa: CASSVGGRDSYGYTF
clone_size: .; v_call: TRBV7-2; j_call: TRBJ2-7; d_call: .; cdr3_nt: TGTGCCAGCAGCTTCAACAGGGAACCCTCCGAGCAGTACTTC; cdr3_aa: CASSFNREPSEQYF
clone_size: .; v_call: TRBV5-6; j_call: TRBJ2-2; d_call: TRBD2; cdr3_nt: TGTGCCAGCAGCTCCAGACTAGCGGGGGGGCATTACGGGGAGCTGTTTTTT; cdr3_aa: CASSSRLAGGHYGELFF
clone_size: few; v_call: TRBV9; j_call: TRBJ2-3; d_call: TRBD1; cdr3_nt: TGTGCCAGCAGCGTACAGGGGGCTGGCACAGATACGCAGTATTTT; cdr3_aa: CASSVQGAGTDTQYF
clone_size: few; v_call: TRBV6-1; j_call: TRBJ2-2; d_call: .; cdr3_nt: TGTGCCAGCAGTCTCACCTTTCTAGATACCGGGGAGCTGTTTTTT; cdr3_aa: CASSLTFLDTGELFF
clone_size: once; v_call: TRBV28; j_call: TRBJ1-5; d_call: .; cdr3_nt: TGTGCCAGCAGTTTCGCGGCGCTCAATCAGCCCCAGCATTTT; cdr3_aa: CASSFAALNQPQHF
clone_size: .; v_call: TRBV28; j_call: TRBJ2-1; d_call: TRBD2; cdr3_nt: TGTGCCAGCAGTGAGACTAGCATGGATGAGCAGTTCTTC; cdr3_aa: CASSETSMDEQFF
clone_size: .; v_call: TRBV6-5; j_call: TRBJ1-4; d_call: TRBD1; cdr3_nt: TGTGCCAGCAGTTCCAACAGGGGAGATAATGAAAAACTGTTTTTT; cdr3_aa: CASSSNRGDNEKLFF
clone_size: .; v_call: TRBV7-8; j_call: TRBJ2-3; d_call: .; cdr3_nt: TGTGCCAGCAGCTCGCCCGGTATGGGCACAGATACGCAGTATTTT; cdr3_aa: CASSSPGMGTDTQYF
clone_size: .; v_call: TRBV2; j_call: TRBJ2-7; d_call: TRBD1; cdr3_nt: TGTGCCAGCAGTTGGACAGGGTTGAACTCCTACGAGCAGTACTTC; cdr3_aa: CASSWTGLNSYEQYF
clone_size: .; v_call: TRBV7-9; j_call: TRBJ2-7; d_call: .; cdr3_nt: TGTTCCAGCAGCTTTGGCGGGGTCGGGCAGTACTTC; cdr3_aa: CSSSFGGVGQYF
clone_size: once; v_call: TRBV4-3; j_call: TRBJ1-4; d_call: TRBD1; cdr3_nt: TGCGCCAGCAGCCAAGAGGGGCAGGGGGACAAACTGTTTTTT; cdr3_aa: CASSQEGQGDKLFF
clone_size: .; v_call: TRBV5-6; j_call: TRBJ2-7; d_call: TRBD2; cdr3_nt: TGTGCCAGCAGCTTAGTAGCGGGAGGGCCAGGAGAGCAGTACTTC; cdr3_aa: CASSLVAGGPGEQYF
clone_size: .; v_call: TRBV28; j_call: TRBJ1-2; d_call: .; cdr3_nt: TGTGCCAGCAGTTTAGTGTCTTATGGCTACACCTTC; cdr3_aa: CASSLVSYGYTF
clone_size: .; v_call: TRBV29-1; j_call: TRBJ1-1; d_call: .; cdr3_nt: TGCAGCGTTGAAGAAGGAGGAGCTTTCTTT; cdr3_aa: CSVEEGGAFF
clone_size: few; v_call: TRBV9; j_call: TRBJ1-3; d_call: .; cdr3_nt: TGTGCCAGCAGCGCAGGGGACGATCGGAACACCATATATTTT; cdr3_aa: CASSAGDDRNTIYF
clone_size: .; v_call: TRBV30; j_call: TRBJ1-1; d_call: .; cdr3_nt: TGTGCCTGGGGCATCCCTGACATGGGAGGACCTGAAGCTTTCTTT; cdr3_aa: CAWGIPDMGGPEAFF
clone_size: once; v_call: TRBV5-4; j_call: TRBJ2-1; d_call: TRBD2; cdr3_nt: TGTGCCAGCAGCTTGGCTAGCGGGGGGCCGGAGCAGTTCTTC; cdr3_aa: CASSLASGGPEQFF
clone_size: .; v_call: TRBV29-1; j_call: TRBJ2-5; d_call: .; cdr3_nt: TGCAGCGGCGGAGACCAAGAGACCCAGTACTTC; cdr3_aa: CSGGDQETQYF
clone_size: .; v_call: TRBV7-2; j_call: TRBJ2-1; d_call: .; cdr3_nt: TGTGCCAGCAGCTCTAAAGGGAGTGTAAACAATGAGCAGTTCTTC; cdr3_aa: CASSSKGSVNNEQFF
clone_size: .; v_call: TRBV9; j_call: TRBJ2-1; d_call: TRBD2; cdr3_nt: TGTGCCAGCAGCGTGGGGAGCGGGATTGGCAATGAGCAGTTCTTC; cdr3_aa: CASSVGSGIGNEQFF
clone_size: few; v_call: TRBV9; j_call: TRBJ1-3; d_call: .; cdr3_nt: TGTGCCAGCAGCTCCGGACAGCCTGGAAACACCATATATTTT; cdr3_aa: CASSSGQPGNTIYF
clone_size: once; v_call: TRBV7-9; j_call: TRBJ2-7; d_call: TRBD2; cdr3_nt: TGTGCCAGCAGCTTTCCTAGCGGGAACCTTTACGAGCAGTACTTC; cdr3_aa: CASSFPSGNLYEQYF
clone_size: once; v_call: TRBV6-5; j_call: TRBJ2-7; d_call: .; cdr3_nt: TGTGCCAGCAGTTCGGCGAGGTACAGGGACGAGCAGTACTTC; cdr3_aa: CASSSARYRDEQYF
clone_size: .; v_call: TRBV28; j_call: TRBJ1-1; d_call: TRBD1; cdr3_nt: TGTGCCAGCAGTTTGGGGACAGGGGCGCCGGGGACTGAAGCTTTCTTT; cdr3_aa: CASSLGTGAPGTEAFF
clone_size: .; v_call: TRBV5-1; j_call: TRBJ1-1; d_call: TRBD1; cdr3_nt: TGCGCCAGCAGCTTGAGACAGGGTACGGCTGAAGCTTTCTTT; cdr3_aa: CASSLRQGTAEAFF
clone_size: .; v_call: TRBV29-1; j_call: TRBJ2-3; d_call: .; cdr3_nt: TGCAGCGGGACTGTAGGCACAGATACGCAGTATTTT; cdr3_aa: CSGTVGTDTQYF
clone_size: .; v_call: TRBV6-1; j_call: TRBJ2-4; d_call: TRBD1; cdr3_nt: TGTGCCAGCCCGACAGGGGCCAAAAACATTCAGTACTTC; cdr3_aa: CASPTGAKNIQYF
clone_size: .; v_call: TRBV10-3; j_call: TRBJ1-1; d_call: .; cdr3_nt: TGTGCCATCTCGAAAGGGAGCACTGAAGCTTTCTTT; cdr3_aa: CAISKGSTEAFF
clone_size: .; v_call: TRBV7-9; j_call: TRBJ1-1; d_call: .; cdr3_nt: TGTGCCAGCAGCTTAGCTGGGACTGCTGAAGCTTTCTTT; cdr3_aa: CASSLAGTAEAFF
clone_size: .; v_call: TRBV29-1; j_call: TRBJ1-1; d_call: .; cdr3_nt: TGCAGCGTTGAATACATACACACTGAAGCTTTCTTT; cdr3_aa: CSVEYIHTEAFF
clone_size: .; v_call: TRBV18; j_call: TRBJ1-5; d_call: TRBD1; cdr3_nt: TGTGCCAGCTCACCGATGGGACAGGGGGCGCGAGGGCCCCAGCATTTT; cdr3_aa: CASSPMGQGARGPQHF
clone_size: .; v_call: TRBV7-8; j_call: TRBJ1-2; d_call: .; cdr3_nt: TGTGCCAGCAGCTTGGGGCAGGGAAATTGGTATGGCTACACCTTC; cdr3_aa: CASSLGQGNWYGYTF
clone_size: .; v_call: TRBV13; j_call: TRBJ2-7; d_call: TRBD2; cdr3_nt: TGTGCCAGCAGCTCAGCGTCGGGACTAGCGGGAAGATCACCCTACGAGCAGTACTTC; cdr3_aa: CASSSASGLAGRSPYEQYF
clone_size: .; v_call: TRBV7-9; j_call: TRBJ1-1; d_call: TRBD1; cdr3_nt: TGTGCCAGCAGCCGTAACCCGACAGGGACCATCGCCGTGAACACTGAAGCTTTCTTT; cdr3_aa: CASSRNPTGTIAVNTEAFF
clone_size: few; v_call: TRBV2; j_call: TRBJ1-4; d_call: TRBD1; cdr3_nt: TGTGCCAGCATAGAGACAGGGGCAAATGAAAAACTGTTTTTT; cdr3_aa: CASIETGANEKLFF
clone_size: .; v_call: TRBV10-2; j_call: TRBJ2-3; d_call: TRBD2; cdr3_nt: TGCGCCAGCGGATGGGGCGGGAGGGCCGCAGATACGCAGTATTTT; cdr3_aa: CASGWGGRAADTQYF
clone_size: .; v_call: TRBV7-9; j_call: TRBJ1-6; d_call: TRBD1; cdr3_nt: TGTGCCAGCGGGACAGAGAATTCACCCCTCCACTTT; cdr3_aa: CASGTENSPLHF
clone_size: .; v_call: TRBV13; j_call: TRBJ1-1; d_call: TRBD1; cdr3_nt: TGTGCCAGCAGCTTAGGGACAGGGGGTTTCTTT; cdr3_aa: CASSLGTGGFF
clone_size: .; v_call: TRBV5-4; j_call: TRBJ1-1; d_call: .; cdr3_nt: TGTGCCAGCAGCGGGCGGGAGGGGGGCAACACTGAAGCTTTCTTT; cdr3_aa: CASSGREGGNTEAFF
clone_size: .; v_call: TRBV7-9; j_call: TRBJ2-3; d_call: .; cdr3_nt: TGTGCCAGCGGGCTAACGGGATTAGATACGCAGTATTTT; cdr3_aa: CASGLTGLDTQYF
clone_size: .; v_call: TRBV10-3; j_call: TRBJ1-1; d_call: TRBD1; cdr3_nt: TGTGCCATCAGGGGGACAGGGGGCGACACTGAAGCTTTCTTT; cdr3_aa: CAIRGTGGDTEAFF
clone_size: .; v_call: TRBV28; j_call: TRBJ1-1; d_call: TRBD1; cdr3_nt: TGTGCCAGCAGTTTCGGACAGGAGCACACTGAAGCTTTCTTT; cdr3_aa: CASSFGQEHTEAFF
clone_size: .; v_call: TRBV18; j_call: TRBJ2-1; d_call: TRBD1; cdr3_nt: TGTGCCAGCTCATCGTCGGGACAGGGGATTAATGAGCAGTTCTTC; cdr3_aa: CASSSSGQGINEQFF